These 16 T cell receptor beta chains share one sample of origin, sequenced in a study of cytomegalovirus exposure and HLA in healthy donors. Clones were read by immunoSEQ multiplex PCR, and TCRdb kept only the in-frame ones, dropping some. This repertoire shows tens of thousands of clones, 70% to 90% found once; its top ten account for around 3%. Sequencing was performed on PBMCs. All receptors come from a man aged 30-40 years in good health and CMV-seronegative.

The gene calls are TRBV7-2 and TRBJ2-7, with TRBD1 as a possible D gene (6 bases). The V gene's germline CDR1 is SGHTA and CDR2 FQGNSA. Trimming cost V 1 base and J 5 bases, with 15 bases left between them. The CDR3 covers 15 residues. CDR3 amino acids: CASSLEGWGRNEQYF. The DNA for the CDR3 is TGTGCCAGCAGCTTAGAGGGCTGGGGGCGGAACGAGCAGTACTTC.

CDR3 nucleotide sequence: TGTGCCAGCAGCCAGGGGCGCGTATACGAGCAGTACTTC. Its protein is CASSQGRVYEQYF. The rearrangement joins TRBV2 to TRBJ2-7; D is possibly TRBD1 (6 bases). The V end lost 6 bases, the J end lost 4 bases, and 13 bases lay between the germline ends. Germline V gene lookup returns CDR1 SNHLY and CDR2 FYNNEI. This CDR3 comprises 13 residues.

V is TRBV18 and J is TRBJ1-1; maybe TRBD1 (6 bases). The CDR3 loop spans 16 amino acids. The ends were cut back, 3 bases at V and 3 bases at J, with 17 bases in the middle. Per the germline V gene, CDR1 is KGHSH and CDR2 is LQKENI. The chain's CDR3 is CASSPLFGGQDTEAFF. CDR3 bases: TGTGCCAGCTCACCCCTTTTCGGGGGGCAGGACACTGAAGCTTTCTTT.

The DNA for the CDR3 is TGTGCCAGCAGTGAATCGTTATCCTACGAGCAGTACTTC. Translated, it gives CASSESLSYEQYF. This chain uses TRBV2 with TRBJ2-7; no definite D call. V lost 2 bases and J 1 base, leaving 6 bases between the germline ends. Germline lookup yields CDR1 SNHLY and CDR2 FYNNEI. This CDR3 comprises 13 residues.

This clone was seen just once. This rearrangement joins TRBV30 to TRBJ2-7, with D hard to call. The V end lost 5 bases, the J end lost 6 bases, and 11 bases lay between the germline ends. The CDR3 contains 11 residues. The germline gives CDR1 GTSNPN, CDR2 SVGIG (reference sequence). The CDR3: CAWGLSTEQYF. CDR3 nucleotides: TGTGCCTGGGGGCTCTCGACCGAGCAGTACTTC.

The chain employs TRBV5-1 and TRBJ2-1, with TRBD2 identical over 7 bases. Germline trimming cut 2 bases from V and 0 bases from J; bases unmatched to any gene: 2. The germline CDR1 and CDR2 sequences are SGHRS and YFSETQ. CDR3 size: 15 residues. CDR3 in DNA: TGCGCCAGCAGCTTTGCGGGGGACTCCTACAATGAGCAGTTCTTC. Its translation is CASSFAGDSYNEQFF. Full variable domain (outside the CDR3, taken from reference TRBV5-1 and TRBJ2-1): KAGVTQTPRYLIKTRGQQVTLSCSPISGHRSVSWYQQTPGQGLQFLFEYFSETQRNKGNFPGRFSGRQFSNSRSEMNVSTLELGDSALYLCASSFAGDSYNEQFFGPGTRLTVL.

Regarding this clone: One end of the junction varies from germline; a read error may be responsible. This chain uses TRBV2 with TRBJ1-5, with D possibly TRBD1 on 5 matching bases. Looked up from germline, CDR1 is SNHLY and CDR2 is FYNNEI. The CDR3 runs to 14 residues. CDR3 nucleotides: TGTGCCAGCAGTGGACAGACAGTAAGGGCCACACCTCTATTT. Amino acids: CASSGQTVRATPLF. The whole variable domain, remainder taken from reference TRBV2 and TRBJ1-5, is EPEVTQTPSHQVTQMGQEVILRCVPISNHLYFYWYRQILGQKVEFLVSFYNNEISEKSEIFDDQFSVERPDGSNFTLKIRSTKLEDSAMYFCASSGQTVRATPLFGDGTRLSIL.

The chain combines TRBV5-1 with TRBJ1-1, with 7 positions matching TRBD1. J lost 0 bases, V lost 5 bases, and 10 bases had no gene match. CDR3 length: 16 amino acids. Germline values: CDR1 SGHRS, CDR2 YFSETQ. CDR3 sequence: CASSSGTDLLNTEAFF. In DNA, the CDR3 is TGCGCCAGCAGTTCCGGGACAGATTTATTGAACACTGAAGCTTTCTTT.

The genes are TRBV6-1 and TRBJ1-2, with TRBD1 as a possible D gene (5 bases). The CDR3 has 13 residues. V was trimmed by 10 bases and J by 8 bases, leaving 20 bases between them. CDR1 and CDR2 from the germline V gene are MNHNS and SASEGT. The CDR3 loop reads CATSILQVQGYTF. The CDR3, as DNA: TGTGCCACCTCCATTCTACAGGTTCAAGGCTACACCTTC.

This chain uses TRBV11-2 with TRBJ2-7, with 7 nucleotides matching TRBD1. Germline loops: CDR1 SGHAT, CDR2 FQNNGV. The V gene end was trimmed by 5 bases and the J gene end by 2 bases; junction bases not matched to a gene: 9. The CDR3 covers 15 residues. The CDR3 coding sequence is TGTGCCAGCAGCGTCTCCCCGGACAGGACCTACGAGCAGTACTTC. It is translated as CASSVSPDRTYEQYF.

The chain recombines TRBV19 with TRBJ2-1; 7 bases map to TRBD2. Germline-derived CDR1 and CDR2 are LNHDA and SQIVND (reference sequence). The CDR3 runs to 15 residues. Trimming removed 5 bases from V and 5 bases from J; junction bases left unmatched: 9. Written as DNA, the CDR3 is TGTGCCAGTAGTCTCTTCCAGCGGGGCAACAATGAGCAGTTCTTC. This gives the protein CASSLFQRGNNEQFF.

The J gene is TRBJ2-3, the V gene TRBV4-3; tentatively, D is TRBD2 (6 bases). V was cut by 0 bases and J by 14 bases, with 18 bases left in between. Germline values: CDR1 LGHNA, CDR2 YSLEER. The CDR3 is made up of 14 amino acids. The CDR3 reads CASSQDREASIRYF. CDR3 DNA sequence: TGCGCCAGCAGCCAAGACAGGGAGGCTAGTATTAGGTATTTT.

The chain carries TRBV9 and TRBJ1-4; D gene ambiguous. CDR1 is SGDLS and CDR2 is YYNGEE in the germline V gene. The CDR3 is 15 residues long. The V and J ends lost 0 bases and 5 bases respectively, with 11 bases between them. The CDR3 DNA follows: TGTGCCAGCAGCGTAGCCGGCCGCGGAAATGAAAAACTGTTTTTT. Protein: CASSVAGRGNEKLFF.

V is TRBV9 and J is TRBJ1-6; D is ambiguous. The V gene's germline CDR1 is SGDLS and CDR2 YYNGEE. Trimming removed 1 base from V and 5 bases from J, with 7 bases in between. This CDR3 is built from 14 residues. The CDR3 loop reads CASSVIQNNSPLHF. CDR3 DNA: TGTGCCAGCAGCGTAATTCAGAATAATTCACCCCTCCACTTT.

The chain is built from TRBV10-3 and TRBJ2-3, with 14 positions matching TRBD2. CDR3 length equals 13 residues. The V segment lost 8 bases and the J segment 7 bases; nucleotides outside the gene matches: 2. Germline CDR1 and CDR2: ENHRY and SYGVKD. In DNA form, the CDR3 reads TGTGCCATCGGGACTAGCGGGAGTCATACGCAGTATTTT. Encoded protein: CAIGTSGSHTQYF.

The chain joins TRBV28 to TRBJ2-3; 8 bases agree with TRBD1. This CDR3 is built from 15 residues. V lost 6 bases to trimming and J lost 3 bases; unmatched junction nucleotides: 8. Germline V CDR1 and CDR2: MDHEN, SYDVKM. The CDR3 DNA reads TGTGCCAGCAGCAAGACAGGGGATGGTACAGATACGCAGTATTTT. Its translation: CASSKTGDGTDTQYF.